This TCR beta chain was found in a study of T cells in Graves' hyperthyroidism and ophthalmopathy. Study findings and constraints: The model foresaw ophthalmopathy a median around 6 months prior to onset.

In this sample, this clonotype turned up once. Its target is not known. At one of its ends the junction is not consistent with the germline gene, which may arise from a read error. Using RNA transcripts as the source, TCR beta CDR3 regions were amplified. HTBI primers were the set used in a first-round RT-PCR of the TCR CDR3. TCRdb used MiXCR to reprocess the multiplex PCR reads, holding one entry per CDR3 protein. Of 550,000 to 600,000 distinct CDR3 sequences in the sample, 14% were seen once. The CDR3 is 12 amino acids. The sequence was obtained from a woman aged 18-29 years with Graves' ophthalmopathy. The source material was blood. The J gene is TRBJ2-1, the V gene TRBV12-3 or TRBV12-4; D gene ambiguous. CDR3 region: CVSSRFLNEQFF. The CDR3 DNA sequence: TGTGTCAGCAGTCGTTTTCTTAATGAGCAGTTCTTC.